This passage covers 12 T cell receptor beta chains from one sample sequenced in a study of blood T cell repertoires in COVID-19. TCRdb's table, derived via immunoSEQ multiplex PCR, lists solely in-frame clones and lacks some. The sample gives 200,000 to 250,000 clones, 80% to 90% of which show up once; around 18% is in the top ten. Source material: peripheral blood. Receptors were obtained from a woman aged 80 or over with active or convalescent COVID-19.

Ten or more counts support this clone. V and J are TRBV28 and TRBJ1-3, with TRBD1 matching 10 bases. The V and J ends lost 4 bases and 6 bases, in that order; junction bases with no gene match: 6. Germline V lookup: CDR1 MDHEN, CDR2 SYDVKM. The CDR3 runs to 15 residues. Here the CDR3 DNA reads TGTGCCAGCAGTTCGACAGGGGGCGAGAAAAACACCATATATTTT. Protein product: CASSSTGGEKNTIYF.

This chain uses TRBV7-2 with TRBJ1-2; no clear D. The V gene's germline CDR1 is SGHTA and CDR2 FQGNSA. V dropped 5 bases and J dropped 8 bases, with 21 bases sitting between them. The CDR3 is 15 residues long. CDR3 in amino acids: CASSIPQLEGNGYTF. CDR3 sequence (DNA): TGTGCCAGCAGCATCCCCCAGCTAGAAGGTAACGGCTACACCTTC.

The chain couples TRBV6-1 to TRBJ2-7, with 10 nucleotides matching TRBD1. Germline V gene sequence: CDR1 MNHNS, CDR2 SASEGT. The length of the CDR3 is 13 residues. V shed 1 base, J shed 11 bases, and the junction held 5 bases outside the gene matches. CDR3 DNA: TGTGCCAGCAGTGAAGGACAGGGGGCCGCGGAGTACTTC. Protein product: CASSEGQGAAEYF.

V usage is TRBV20-1 and J usage is TRBJ1-2; D may be TRBD1 (6 bases). The V gene lost 3 bases and the J gene lost 4 bases, with 12 bases spanning the gap. Germline V CDR1 and CDR2: DFQATT, SNEGSKA (reference sequence). The CDR3 runs to 13 residues. The CDR3 sequence: CSASGQGSYGYTF. The DNA for the CDR3 is TGCAGTGCTAGTGGGCAGGGGAGCTATGGCTACACCTTC.

In the case of this clone: The sample contains more than one DNA sequence encoding this CDR3. J is TRBJ2-3 and V is TRBV7-2, with 8 bases identical to TRBD2. Per germline, CDR1 SGHTA and CDR2 FQGNSA. The J segment lost 6 bases and the V segment lost 1 base, leaving 0 bases of the junction unmatched. The CDR3 is made up of 13 amino acids. CDR3 coding DNA: TGTGCCAGCAGCTTAGAGCGGGGGGATACGCAGTATTTT. Translating it yields CASSLERGDTQYF.

The chain recombines TRBV13 with TRBJ2-2; D is unclear. This CDR3 is 15 amino acids long. The germline gives CDR1 PRHDT, CDR2 FYEKMQ (reference sequence). Trimming pared 2 bases from V and 4 bases from J, leaving 11 bases between. The CDR3 sequence: CASSLSGVATGELFF. The CDR3 bases are TGTGCCAGCAGCTTATCGGGTGTGGCCACCGGGGAGCTGTTTTTT.

The gene calls are TRBV3-1 (or the pseudogene TRBV3-2) and TRBJ2-1; possible D gene TRBD2, 5 bases. CDR1 and CDR2 (germline): LGHDT, YNNKEL (reference sequence). CDR3 size: 13 residues. Trimming pared 7 bases from V and 11 bases from J, leaving 18 bases between. CDR3 in DNA: TGTGCCAGCAAGACCATAACCGGGATTAAGCAGTTCTTC. This translates into CASKTITGIKQFF.

J is TRBJ2-5 and V is TRBV15; 7 nucleotides agree with TRBD2. Germline V gene lookup returns CDR1 LNHNV and CDR2 YYDKDF (reference sequence). The CDR3 contains 13 residues. V was clipped by 1 base and J by 4 bases; unmatched bases: 0. The DNA of the CDR3 is TGTGCCACCAGCAGAGGACTAGCAGAGACCCAGTACTTC. Its protein product is CATSRGLAETQYF.

The chain has TRBV19 and TRBJ1-1; no reliable D call. The V end was cut by 5 bases, the J end by 3 bases, with 10 bases between. In germline, CDR1 is LNHDA, CDR2 SQIVND (reference sequence). The length of the CDR3 is 13 residues. The CDR3 spells CASSDTRDTEAFF. CDR3 in DNA: TGTGCCAGTAGTGATACTAGGGACACTGAAGCTTTCTTT.

The chain joins TRBV18 to TRBJ1-1; TRBD1 matches 7 bases. Per the germline V gene, CDR1 is KGHSH and CDR2 is LQKENI. The V and J ends lost 8 bases and 2 bases, in that order; junction bases with no gene match: 5. CDR3 length: 13 residues. The CDR3 loop is CASAGQANTEAFF. The CDR3, as DNA: TGTGCCAGCGCCGGACAGGCTAACACTGAAGCTTTCTTT.

This rearrangement joins TRBV2 to TRBJ2-5, with TRBD1 identical over 8 bases. Looked up from germline, CDR1 is SNHLY and CDR2 is FYNNEI. V gave up 6 bases and J gave up 5 bases; unmatched junction bases: 2. The CDR3 has 12 residues. In DNA form, the CDR3 reads TGTGCCAGCAGAGACAGGGGTGAGACCCAGTACTTC. It yields the protein CASRDRGETQYF. The full variable domain, completed using reference TRBV2 and TRBJ2-5, is EPEVTQTPSHQVTQMGQEVILRCVPISNHLYFYWYRQILGQKVEFLVSFYNNEISEKSEIFDDQFSVERPDGSNFTLKIRSTKLEDSAMYFCASRDRGETQYFGPGTRLLVL.

The V gene is TRBV4-2, the J gene TRBJ2-2; TRBD1 matches at 7 bases. The CDR3 spans 15 residues. V was clipped by 0 bases and J by 6 bases; unmatched bases: 4. From germline, CDR1 is LGHNA and CDR2 YNFKEQ. In DNA, the CDR3 is TGTGCCAGCAGCCAAGATAGGACAGGACCCGGGGAGCTGTTTTTT. Protein product: CASSQDRTGPGELFF.